This T cell receptor (beta chain) stems from a study of blood T cell repertoires in COVID-19. Seattle-derived patients entered the study during active infection and were followed longitudinally. Trimming left V 3 bases short and J 1 base short, with 10 bases between. Germline V gives CDR1 SGDLS, CDR2 YYNGEE. The CDR3 has 14 amino acids. Data came from immunoSEQ multiplex PCR; TCRdb stores just in-frame clones and leaves some out. The table shows about 300,000 clones, with approximately 84% occurring only once. This clone was seen a handful of times. This chain connects TRBV9 to TRBJ1-1, with a possible D match to TRBD1 (6 bases). The sample was peripheral blood. The TCR sequence derives from a human donor with COVID-19, enrolled during active disease. The donor label of this sample is uncertain. The CDR3 loop is CASSAGHANTEAFF. The CDR3 DNA reads TGTGCCAGCAGCGCGGGACACGCGAACACTGAAGCTTTCTTT.